This T cell receptor (beta chain) came from a study of T cell repertoires in cytomegalovirus infection. Background on the study: Evidence of both CMV infection and a matching HLA type came from public TCR beta signatures. Study findings and constraints: People with CMV and the relevant HLA were identified by cumulative public TCR beta family frequency. What dominated the ex vivo response were HLA-C-restricted CMV-specific TCR beta clonotypes.

TCRdb processed the reads anew with MiXCR; each CDR3 protein has one entry. Of roughly 120,000 distinct CDR3 sequences detected, roughly a tenth appear once; the ten largest clones hold approximately 30%. This clonotype was recorded only once. The target antigen is unknown. The receptor was isolated from a human donor in good health (CMV status not recorded). Some clones in this sample may be carry-over from other donors' samples. Sequencing was performed on PBMCs, sequenced either directly or after in vitro stimulation (not recorded which).

For the CDR3, the DNA is TGTGCCAGCAGCTTAGTATCAAGCTCCTACAATGAGCAGTTCTTC. Translated, it gives CASSLVSSSYNEQFF. The chain carries TRBV7-2 and TRBJ2-1, with unresolved D. The CDR3 extends over 15 amino acids. In germline, CDR1 is SGHTA, CDR2 FQGNSA. V was shortened by 1 base and J by 0 bases, with 7 bases between the two germline ends. The whole variable domain, remainder taken from reference TRBV7-2 and TRBJ2-1, is GAGVSQSPSNKVTEKGKDVELRCDPISGHTALYWYRQSLGQGLEFLIYFQGNSAPDKSGLPSDRFSAERTGGSVSTLTIQRTQQEDSAVYLCASSLVSSSYNEQFFGPGTRLTVL.